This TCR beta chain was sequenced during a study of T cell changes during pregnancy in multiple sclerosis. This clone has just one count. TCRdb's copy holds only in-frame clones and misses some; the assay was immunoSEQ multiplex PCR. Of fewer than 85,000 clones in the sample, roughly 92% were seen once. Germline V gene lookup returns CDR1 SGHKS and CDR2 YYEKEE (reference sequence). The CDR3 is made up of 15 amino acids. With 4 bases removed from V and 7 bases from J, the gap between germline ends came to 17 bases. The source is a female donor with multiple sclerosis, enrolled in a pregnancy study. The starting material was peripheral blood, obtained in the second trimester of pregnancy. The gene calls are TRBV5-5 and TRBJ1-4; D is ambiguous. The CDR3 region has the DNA TGTGCCAGCAGCCCCCTTACGGGAGTTGGTGAAAAACTGTTTTTT. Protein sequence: CASSPLTGVGEKLFF.